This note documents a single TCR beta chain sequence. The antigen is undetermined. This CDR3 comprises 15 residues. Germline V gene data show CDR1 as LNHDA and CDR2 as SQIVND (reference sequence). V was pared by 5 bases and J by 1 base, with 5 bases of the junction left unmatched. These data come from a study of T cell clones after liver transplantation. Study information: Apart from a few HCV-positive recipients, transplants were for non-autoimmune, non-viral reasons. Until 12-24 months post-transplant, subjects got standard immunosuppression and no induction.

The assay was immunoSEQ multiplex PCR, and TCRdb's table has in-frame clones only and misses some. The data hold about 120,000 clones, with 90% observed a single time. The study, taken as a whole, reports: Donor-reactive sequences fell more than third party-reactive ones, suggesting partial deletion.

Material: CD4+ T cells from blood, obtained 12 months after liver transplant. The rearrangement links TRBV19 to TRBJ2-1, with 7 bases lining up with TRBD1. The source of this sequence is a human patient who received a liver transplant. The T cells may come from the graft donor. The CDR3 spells CASSPGTVSYNEQFF. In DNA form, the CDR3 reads TGTGCCAGTAGTCCAGGGACAGTGTCCTACAATGAGCAGTTCTTC.